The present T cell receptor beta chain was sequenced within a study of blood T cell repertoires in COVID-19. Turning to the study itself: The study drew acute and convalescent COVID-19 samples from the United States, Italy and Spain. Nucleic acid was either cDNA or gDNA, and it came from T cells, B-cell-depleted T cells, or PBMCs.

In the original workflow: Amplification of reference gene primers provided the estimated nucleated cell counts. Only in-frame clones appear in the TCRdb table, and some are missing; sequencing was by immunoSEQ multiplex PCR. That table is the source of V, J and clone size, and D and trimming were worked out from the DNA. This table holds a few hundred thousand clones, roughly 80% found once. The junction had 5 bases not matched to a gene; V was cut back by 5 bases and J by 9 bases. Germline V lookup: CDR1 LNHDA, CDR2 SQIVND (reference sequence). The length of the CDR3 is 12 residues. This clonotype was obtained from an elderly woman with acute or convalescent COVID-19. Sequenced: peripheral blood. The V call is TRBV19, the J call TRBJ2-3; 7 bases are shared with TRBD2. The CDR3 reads CASSSQRETQYF. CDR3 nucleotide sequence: TGTGCCAGTAGTTCCCAGCGGGAAACGCAGTATTTT.